Listed below are T cell receptor beta chains from one sample, sequenced in a study of a mutant IDH1 vaccine in newly diagnosed glioma. Profiled with immunoSEQ multiplex PCR; TCRdb holds only in-frame clones, not every one. Here the sample spans about 38,000 clones, approximately 78% being singletons. Antigens of these TCRs are unknown. Sequencing used PBMCs, obtained from a glioma patient whose treatment included an IDH1 peptide vaccine. The receptors were gathered from a man aged 40-50 years with glioma. Each CDR3 is given with its conserved first and last residue. The order of the fields is CDR3 DNA, CDR3 protein, D gene, J gene, clone size, V gene. A D gene is named only where the DNA matches it firmly. Some rows mark clone size as missing; the rest say once, few, many or name a class of expanded clone.

TGTGCCAGCAGCAAACGAGAGGGGACCCAGTACTTC	CASSKREGTQYF	.	TRBJ2-5	.	TRBV9
TGCGCCAGCAGCTTGGGACAGCATAGCAATCAGCCCCAGCATTTT	CASSLGQHSNQPQHF	.	TRBJ1-5	.	TRBV5-1
TGCGCCAGCAGCTTGGCCGCCAGGGGCACAGATACGCAGTATTTT	CASSLAARGTDTQYF	.	TRBJ2-3	.	TRBV5-1
TGCGCCAGCAGCTTAGTGGTGGGACGACCGAACACTGAAGCTTTCTTT	CASSLVVGRPNTEAFF	.	TRBJ1-1	.	TRBV5-1
TGTGCCAGTAGTGGGGCCCGGGACAGGGGGCCCCGCTCTGGAAACACCATATATTTT	CASSGARDRGPRSGNTIYF	TRBD1	TRBJ1-3	.	TRBV19
TGTGCCGGGGGACAGGGGGCATGGGAGACCCAGTACTTC	CAGGQGAWETQYF	TRBD1	TRBJ2-5	.	TRBV30
TGTGCCAGCACATTCTATGGCTACACCTTC	CASTFYGYTF	.	TRBJ1-2	few	TRBV6-1
TGTGCCAGCAGTAATAGCGGGGGGGTGGAGACCCAGTACTTC	CASSNSGGVETQYF	TRBD2	TRBJ2-5	.	TRBV6-6
TGTGCCAGCAGCCCTCGGACCAATTACGAGCAGTACTTC	CASSPRTNYEQYF	.	TRBJ2-7	few	TRBV11-2
TGTGCCAGCCCCGGAGTAGCGGGGGGGTACCAAGAGACCCAGTACTTC	CASPGVAGGYQETQYF	TRBD2	TRBJ2-5	.	TRBV5-8
TGTGCCAGGACAGGGGGGGATGAAAAACTGTTTTTT	CARTGGDEKLFF	TRBD1	TRBJ1-4	.	TRBV19
TGCGCCAGCAGCTATTCAGGGGGATCTACTGAAGCTTTCTTT	CASSYSGGSTEAFF	TRBD1	TRBJ1-1	.	TRBV5-1
TGTGCCAGCAGTGTCAGCCCATCTCTAGCGGGGCGTTCTAGCACAGATACGCAGTATTTT	CASSVSPSLAGRSSTDTQYF	TRBD2	TRBJ2-3	.	TRBV9
TGTGCCAGCAGTGAAATGGCGGCTACTAACTATGGCTACACCTTC	CASSEMAATNYGYTF	.	TRBJ1-2	.	TRBV6-1
TGCGCCAGCAGCCAAGAACTGGGGGCACCGAACACTGAAGCTTTCTTT	CASSQELGAPNTEAFF	.	TRBJ1-1	few	TRBV4-1
TGTGCCATCAAGGCCCCCGGCCTCTCGGAGCAGTACTTC	CAIKAPGLSEQYF	.	TRBJ2-7	.	TRBV10-3
TGTGCCAGCAGCCTATTGGAGGGGGTCGGTGGCTACACCTTC	CASSLLEGVGGYTF	.	TRBJ1-2	.	TRBV7-9
TGTGCCAGCAGCCGAGATGAAAAACTGTTTTTT	CASSRDEKLFF	.	TRBJ1-4	once	TRBV5-6
TGCGCCAGCAGCGTACGGGACAGCGCCTCTAATGAAAAACTGTTTTTT	CASSVRDSASNEKLFF	TRBD1	TRBJ1-4	.	TRBV5-1
TGCGCCAGCTCTCCAGGGGTGAACTATGGCTACACCTTC	CASSPGVNYGYTF	.	TRBJ1-2	few	TRBV5-1
TGTGCCAGCAGTGAAGCGTTCGACAGGGGATGGACTGAAGCTTTCTTT	CASSEAFDRGWTEAFF	TRBD1	TRBJ1-1	.	TRBV6-1
TGCGCCAGCAGGAGTACACCTGCGGAGGAAAAACTGTTTTTT	CASRSTPAEEKLFF	.	TRBJ1-4	once	TRBV5-1
TGCGCCAGCAGCCCGGGACGGATCTCTGGAAACACCATATATTTT	CASSPGRISGNTIYF	.	TRBJ1-3	.	TRBV4-1
TGTGCCAGCAGCTCGTGGACTAGCGGGCCCTATTACGAGCAGTACTTC	CASSSWTSGPYYEQYF	TRBD2	TRBJ2-7	.	TRBV7-2
TGTGCCAGCGGCCAGCTCTCTGGGGCCAACGTCCTGACTTTC	CASGQLSGANVLTF	.	TRBJ2-6	few	TRBV2
TGTGCCAGTAGTATTATCGTCGGGAACACCGGGGAGCTGTTTTTT	CASSIIVGNTGELFF	.	TRBJ2-2	few	TRBV19
TGTGCCAGCAGCCAAAGACACGGCTCCAATTCACCCCTCCACTTT	CASSQRHGSNSPLHF	.	TRBJ1-6	.	TRBV14
TGTGCCAGCCAGGGGGTTTCTGGAAACACCATATATTTT	CASQGVSGNTIYF	TRBD1	TRBJ1-3	.	TRBV2
TGTGCCAGCAGCTTGGCCTGGACGGACGGAAGGGAGCCCCAGCATTTT	CASSLAWTDGREPQHF	.	TRBJ1-5	.	TRBV5-5
TGTGCCAGCAGCCCCATTTCCGGGCCGACTGGAACTGAAGCTTTCTTT	CASSPISGPTGTEAFF	.	TRBJ1-1	.	TRBV7-9
TGTGCCAGCAGCTTAGTACCTAAAGAGACCCAGTACTTC	CASSLVPKETQYF	.	TRBJ2-5	.	TRBV13
TGTGCCAGCAGCGCGTTGGGCCGAAAGCACTTTGAAGCTTTCTTT	CASSALGRKHFEAFF	.	TRBJ1-1	.	TRBV5-4
TGTGCCAGCTCACCACAAGGGGGGTCCCACACAGATACGCAGTATTTT	CASSPQGGSHTDTQYF	.	TRBJ2-3	.	TRBV18
TGTGCCAGCAGCGCGACTGCAACTAATGAAAAACTGTTTTTT	CASSATATNEKLFF	.	TRBJ1-4	.	TRBV9
TGTGCCACCAAGGGGCTAGCGGATTACAATGAGCAGTTCTTC	CATKGLADYNEQFF	TRBD2	TRBJ2-1	.	TRBV15
TGTGCCAGCAGCTCTCAGGGAGGCAAAAACATTCAGTACTTC	CASSSQGGKNIQYF	.	TRBJ2-4	.	TRBV13
TGTGCCAGCAGTGAAGCGCGATATAGCGGGAAAGAGACCCAGTACTTC	CASSEARYSGKETQYF	TRBD2	TRBJ2-5	few	TRBV2
TGTGCCAGCAGTTACTCGACACATCAGCCCCAGCATTTT	CASSYSTHQPQHF	.	TRBJ1-5	.	TRBV6-6
TGTGCCAGCAGCTTAGAAGGAATCTATAATTCACCCCTCCACTTT	CASSLEGIYNSPLHF	.	TRBJ1-6	.	TRBV7-8
TGTGCCAGCAGTGATCCGGGAGAAGGCTCCTACGAGCAGTACTTC	CASSDPGEGSYEQYF	.	TRBJ2-7	few	TRBV2
TGCGCCAGCAGCTTGACTCCTTCAGGGCAGGGCACTGAAGCTTTCTTT	CASSLTPSGQGTEAFF	.	TRBJ1-1	.	TRBV5-1
TGTGCCAGCAGCTTACAGGGGAAGTCTGGGGCCAACGTCCTGACTTTC	CASSLQGKSGANVLTF	.	TRBJ2-6	.	TRBV7-8
TGTGCCAGCAGCTTAGGGGTGGGGATGGGGGCTGAAGCTTTCTTT	CASSLGVGMGAEAFF	.	TRBJ1-1	.	TRBV7-2
TGCGCCAGCAGCGCAAGCCAGGGGACCCGGGGCACAGATACGCAGTATTTT	CASSASQGTRGTDTQYF	.	TRBJ2-3	.	TRBV4-1
TGTGCCAGCAGCCGACCTGGGGCCAACGTCCTGACTTTC	CASSRPGANVLTF	.	TRBJ2-6	.	TRBV5-6
TGTGCCAGCAGTTTATACATCGGGGAGCTGTTTTTT	CASSLYIGELFF	.	TRBJ2-2	.	TRBV27
TGTGCCAGCAGGGGGAAAAGCCTGCGCAATCAGCCCCAGCATTTT	CASRGKSLRNQPQHF	.	TRBJ1-5	.	TRBV6-1
TGTGCCAGCAGCTCCCCCCGCAGGGCCACTGAAGCTTTCTTT	CASSSPRRATEAFF	.	TRBJ1-1	.	TRBV13
TGCAGCGCCGCCGGCGTAGGCGGGCCTATTATGAGTGAGCAGTTCTTC	CSAAGVGGPIMSEQFF	.	TRBJ2-1	.	TRBV29-1
TGTGCCAGCAGTGAATTCTTATCCCCCCAGCATTTT	CASSEFLSPQHF	.	TRBJ1-5	.	TRBV2
TGTGCCAGCCAAGACGATAATTCACCCCTCCACTTT	CASQDDNSPLHF	.	TRBJ1-6	.	TRBV2
TGTGCCAGCAGTGACGCTCTAACCACCGGGGAGCTGTTTTTT	CASSDALTTGELFF	.	TRBJ2-2	.	TRBV25-1
TGTGCCAGCAAGACGGGGGGTCGACCCTACGAGCAGTACTTC	CASKTGGRPYEQYF	TRBD2	TRBJ2-7	medium-sized	TRBV6-4